Following are 10 T cell receptor beta chains from one sample sequenced in a study of read filtering for tumor transcriptome and immune sequencing (dated by TCRdb to about 2020). The sequencer was an Illumina HiSeq 4000. TCR libraries were constructed from approximately 360 ng RNA using the Immunoverse kit, and molecular barcoded adaptors covering alpha/delta and beta/gamma chains were employed. Through fastp at Q25 and MiXCR, TCRdb rebuilt clones from the public reads, retaining in-frame beta chains. Duplicate CDR3 protein sequences are folded into a single record with the most common DNA and genes. This sample comprises about 63,000 distinct CDR3 sequences, around 13% of them detected only once. Approximately 50% of the sample goes to the ten largest clones. The sequencing input was a population of CD138-negative cells sorted from bone marrow. The intended sense of this specimen's cell subset or site label: bone marrow mononuclear cells depleted of CD138+ plasma/myeloma cells by negative magnetic selection. The origin of the receptors is a donor at least 40 years old with multiple myeloma.

A remark on this clonotype: The CDR3 ends on some other residue instead of the conserved phenylalanine or tryptophan, so this is likely a read error. No DNA is shown, since the ends of the CDR3 on it are uncertain; the CDR3 is the one TCRdb lists. The chain carries TRBV29-1 and TRBJ2-1; the tabulated D call, TRBD1, remains unverified against the DNA. The CDR3 has 13 residues if both end residues are counted. Germline CDR1 and CDR2: SQVTM and ANQGSEA. The CDR3 loop reads CSGNGGDYNEQLC.

This clonotype has at least ten counts. The chain is built from TRBV27 and TRBJ2-7; D possibly corresponds to TRBD2 (6 bases). Germline-derived CDR1 and CDR2 are MNHEY and SMNVEV (reference sequence). Trimming removed 0 bases at V and 4 bases at J, with 22 bases between. The CDR3 consists of 18 residues. DNA of the CDR3: TGTGCCAGCAGTTTATCAACGGGTGTCGGGGGAAATTATTACGAGCAGTACTTC. Translation: CASSLSTGVGGNYYEQYF.

There are a few counts of this clonotype. The gene calls are TRBV10-3 and TRBJ2-1, with D unclear. V gave up 2 bases and J gave up 0 bases, with 14 bases separating them. There are 17 residues in the CDR3. Germline-derived CDR1 and CDR2 are ENHRY and SYGVKD. In nucleotides, the CDR3 is TGTGCCATCAGTGAGGAAGGGCGAAGCCGCTCCTACAATGAGCAGTTCTTC. Amino acid sequence: CAISEEGRSRSYNEQFF.

This clonotype was recorded a few times. The chain couples TRBV29-1 to TRBJ2-7; D ambiguous. The CDR3 sequence is 14 residues long. Germline values: CDR1 SQVTM, CDR2 ANQGSEA. V lost 0 bases and J 0 bases, leaving 9 bases between the germline ends. The CDR3 nucleotides are TGCAGCGTTGAAGATCCGGATTCCTCCTACGAGCAGTACTTC. Encoded protein: CSVEDPDSSYEQYF.

This clonotype was counted many times. This rearrangement joins TRBV21-1 to TRBJ2-1; the table's TRBD2 call for D was not verified on the DNA. TRBV21-1 is annotated as a pseudogene. CDR3 length equals 20 residues. CDR3 DNA sequence: TGTGCCAGCAGCCTGCAGGAACTAGCGAAACAACCACCGCCTTACAATGAGCAGTTCTTC. Amino acid sequence: CASSLQELAKQPPPYNEQFF.

The gene calls are TRBV27 and TRBJ2-6, with 11 nucleotides matching TRBD1. There are 19 residues in the CDR3. V was clipped by 3 bases and J by 3 bases; unmatched bases: 10. Per the germline V gene, CDR1 is MNHEY and CDR2 is SMNVEV (reference sequence). CDR3 amino acids: CASSFRRTGGLGGANVLTF. DNA for the CDR3: TGTGCCAGCAGTTTCCGCCGGACAGGGGGCTTAGGTGGGGCCAACGTCCTGACTTTC.

This clonotype showed up many times. The chain has TRBV7-2 and TRBJ2-1; D uncertain. There are 14 residues in the CDR3. The V and J ends lost 1 base and 1 base respectively, with 5 bases between them. Germline values: CDR1 SGHTA, CDR2 FQGNSA. The CDR3 region is CASSLGASYNEQFF. CDR3 DNA: TGTGCCAGCAGCTTAGGGGCATCCTACAATGAGCAGTTCTTC.

This clonotype showed up just a few times. CDR3 sequence: CASRGTGGITGELFF. As DNA, the CDR3 is TGTGCCAGCAGAGGTACAGGGGGCATCACCGGGGAGCTGTTTTTT. This chain uses TRBV6-2 or TRBV6-3 with TRBJ2-2, with 9 bases lining up with TRBD1. Germline trimming cut 6 bases from V and 4 bases from J; bases unmatched to any gene: 6. Germline loops: CDR1 MNHEY, CDR2 SVGEGT. CDR3 length: 15 residues.

The chain combines TRBV12-3 or TRBV12-4 with TRBJ2-1, with 14 bases aligning to TRBD2. The CDR3 has 18 residues. Trimming removed 3 bases from V and 0 bases from J; junction bases left unmatched: 4. This CDR3 is CASSFGGLAGVSYNEQFF. CDR3 sequence (DNA): TGTGCCAGCAGTTTCGGGGGACTAGCGGGAGTCTCCTACAATGAGCAGTTCTTC.

At least ten counts were recorded for this clonotype. This rearrangement joins TRBV12-3 or TRBV12-4 to TRBJ2-1; D is ambiguous. The CDR3 runs 13 residues. With 1 base removed from V and 6 bases from J, the gap between germline ends came to 7 bases. The CDR3 nucleotides read TGTGCCAGCAGTTTAGTCCGCCCCAATGAGCAGTTCTTC. Protein product: CASSLVRPNEQFF.